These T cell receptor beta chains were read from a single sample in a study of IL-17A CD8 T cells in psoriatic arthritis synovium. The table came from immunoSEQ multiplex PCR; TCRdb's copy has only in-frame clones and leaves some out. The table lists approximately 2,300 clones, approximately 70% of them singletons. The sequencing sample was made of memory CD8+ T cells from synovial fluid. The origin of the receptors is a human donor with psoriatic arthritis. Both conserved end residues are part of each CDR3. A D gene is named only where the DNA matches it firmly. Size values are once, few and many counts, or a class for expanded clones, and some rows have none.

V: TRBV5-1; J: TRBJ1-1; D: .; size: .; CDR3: CASSLVTNTEAFF; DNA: TGCGCCAGCAGCTTGGTCACGAACACTGAAGCTTTCTTT
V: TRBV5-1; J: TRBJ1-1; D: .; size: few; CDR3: CASSLLQVNTEAFF; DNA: TGCGCCAGCAGCTTACTACAGGTTAACACTGAAGCTTTCTTT
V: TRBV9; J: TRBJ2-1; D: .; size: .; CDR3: CASSVPPRLYEQFF; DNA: TGTGCCAGCAGCGTACCCCCACGTCTCTATGAGCAGTTCTTC
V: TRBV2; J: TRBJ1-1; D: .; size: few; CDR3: CASEGYMNTEAFF; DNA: TGTGCCAGCGAGGGGTATATGAACACTGAAGCTTTCTTT
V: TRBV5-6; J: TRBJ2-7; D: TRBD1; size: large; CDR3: CASSDNGQGSSEQYF; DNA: TGTGCCAGCAGCGATAATGGACAGGGGAGCAGCGAGCAGTACTTC
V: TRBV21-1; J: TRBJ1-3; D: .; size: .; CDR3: CASIKNKKVGHSGNTIYF; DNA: TGTGCCAGCATCAAGAACAAAAAGGTCGGCCACTCTGGAAACACCATATATTTT
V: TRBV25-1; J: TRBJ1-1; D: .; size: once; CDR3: CASSGRAGPDRVRAFF; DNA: TGTGCCAGCAGTGGAAGGGCAGGGCCCGACCGTGTGCGAGCTTTCTTT
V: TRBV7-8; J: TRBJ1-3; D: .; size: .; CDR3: CASSLSLRRDTIYF; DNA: TGTGCCAGCAGCTTATCCCTCCGGAGGGACACCATATATTTT
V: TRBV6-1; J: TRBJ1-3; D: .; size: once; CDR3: CASSEGLQASGNTIYF; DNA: TGTGCCAGCAGTGAAGGTCTTCAGGCCTCTGGAAACACCATATATTTT
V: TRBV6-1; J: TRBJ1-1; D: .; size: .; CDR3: CASSVVDGDTEAFF; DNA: TGTGCCAGCAGTGTGGTCGACGGAGACACTGAAGCTTTCTTT
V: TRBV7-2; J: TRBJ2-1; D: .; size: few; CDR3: CASSPPPGEEQFF; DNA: TGTGCCAGCAGCCCACCCCCCGGCGAGGAGCAGTTCTTC
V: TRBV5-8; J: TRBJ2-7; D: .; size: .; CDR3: CASSLEPYEQYF; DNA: TGTGCCAGCAGCTTGGAGCCCTACGAGCAGTACTTC
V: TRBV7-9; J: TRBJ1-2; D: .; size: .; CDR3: CASSLEQGVDYGYTF; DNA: TGTGCCAGCAGCTTAGAGCAAGGGGTTGACTATGGCTACACCTTC
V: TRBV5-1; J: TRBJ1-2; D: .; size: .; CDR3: CASSFGTNPYGYTF; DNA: TGCGCCAGCAGCTTCGGGACAAACCCTTATGGCTACACCTTC
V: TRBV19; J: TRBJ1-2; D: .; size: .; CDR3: CASSYSYGYTF; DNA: TGTGCCAGTAGCTATTCCTATGGCTACACCTTC
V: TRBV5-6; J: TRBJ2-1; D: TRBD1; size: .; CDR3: CASSPTGTGSFNEQFF; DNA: TGTGCCAGCAGCCCGACCGGGACAGGGTCCTTCAATGAGCAGTTCTTC
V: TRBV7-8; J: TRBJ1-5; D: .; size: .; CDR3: CASAAGNQPQHF; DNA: TGTGCCAGTGCCGCGGGCAATCAGCCCCAGCATTTT
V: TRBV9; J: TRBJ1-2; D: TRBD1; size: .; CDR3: CASSVVGTGNGYTF; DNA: TGTGCCAGCAGCGTTGTTGGGACAGGGAATGGCTACACCTTC
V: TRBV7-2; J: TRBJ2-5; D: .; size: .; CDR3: CASSFPGARETQYF; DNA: TGTGCCAGCAGCTTTCCGGGGGCCCGGGAGACCCAGTACTTC
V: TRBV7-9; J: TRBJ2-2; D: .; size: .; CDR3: CASSYTQGELFF; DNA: TGTGCCAGCAGCTACACACAAGGGGAGCTGTTTTTT
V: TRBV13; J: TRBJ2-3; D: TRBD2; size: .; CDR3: CASSFSGASTDTQYF; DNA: TGTGCCAGCAGCTTTAGCGGGGCTAGCACAGATACGCAGTATTTT
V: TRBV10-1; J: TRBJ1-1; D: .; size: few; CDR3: CASSDRGSTEAFF; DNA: TGCGCCAGCAGTGATCGAGGCAGCACTGAAGCTTTCTTT
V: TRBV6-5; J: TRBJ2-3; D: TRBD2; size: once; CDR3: CASSSLASGGTDTQYF; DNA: TGTGCCAGCAGTTCGTTAGCTAGCGGGGGTACAGATACGCAGTATTTT
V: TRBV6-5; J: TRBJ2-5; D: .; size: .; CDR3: CASSYRPRTTQETQYF; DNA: TGTGCCAGCAGTTACCGTCCCCGGACAACCCAAGAGACCCAGTACTTC
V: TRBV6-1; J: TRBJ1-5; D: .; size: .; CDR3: CASSEQAGGNQPQHF; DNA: TGTGCCAGCAGTGAACAGGCAGGGGGCAATCAGCCCCAGCATTTT
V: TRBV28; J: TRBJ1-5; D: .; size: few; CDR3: CASRWAGINQPQHF; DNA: TGTGCCAGCAGGTGGGCGGGGATCAATCAGCCCCAGCATTTT
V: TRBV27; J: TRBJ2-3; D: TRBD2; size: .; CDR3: CASSGRGGHTQYF; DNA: TGTGCCAGCAGCGGACGGGGGGGGCATACGCAGTATTTT